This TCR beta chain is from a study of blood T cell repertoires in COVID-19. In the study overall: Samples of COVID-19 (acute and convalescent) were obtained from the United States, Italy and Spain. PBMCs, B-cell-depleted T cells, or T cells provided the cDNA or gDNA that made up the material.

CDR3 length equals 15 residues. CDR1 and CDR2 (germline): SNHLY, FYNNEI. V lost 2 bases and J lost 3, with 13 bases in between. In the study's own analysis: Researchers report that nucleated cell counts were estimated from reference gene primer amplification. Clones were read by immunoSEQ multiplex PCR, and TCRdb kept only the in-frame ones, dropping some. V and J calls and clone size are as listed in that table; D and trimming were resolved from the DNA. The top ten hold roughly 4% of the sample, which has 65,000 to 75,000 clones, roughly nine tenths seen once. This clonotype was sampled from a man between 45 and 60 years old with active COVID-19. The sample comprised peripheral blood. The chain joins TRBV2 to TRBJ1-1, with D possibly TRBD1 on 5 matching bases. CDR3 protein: CASSEHGRVDTEAFF. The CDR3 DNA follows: TGTGCCAGCAGTGAACATGGCAGGGTGGACACTGAAGCTTTCTTT.